This T cell receptor (beta chain) was sequenced for a study of regulatory T cells in long-lasting Graves disease. V was trimmed by 7 bases and J by 1 base, leaving 12 bases between them. From germline, CDR1 is SQVTM and CDR2 ANQGSEA. The CDR3 runs to 13 residues. Time point meaning: persistent/refractory GD, antithyroid drugs over 5 years with positive TRAb. PBMC RNA served as the TCR library source. With iRepertoire HTBI primers and Arm-PCR of CDR3 regions, TCR beta libraries were built. TCRdb analysed the multiplex PCR reads with MiXCR anew, one entry per CDR3 protein. This sample has 430,000 or so distinct CDR3 sequences, with approximately 22% found just once.

The chain employs TRBV29-1 and TRBJ2-3; D is unclear. This clonotype originated in a female donor with Graves disease. This specimen was peripheral blood mononuclear cells (PBMCs), taken when the disease was refractory, from a patient treated with antithyroid drugs. The CDR3 reads CSGRPPGTDTQYF. The CDR3 nucleotides read TGCAGCGGAAGACCCCCCGGCACAGATACGCAGTATTTT.